This T cell receptor delta chain was recovered during a study of gamma-delta T cells after stem cell transplantation listed by TCRdb under 2016. In its sample, this clone comes out as medium-sized (0.01 to 0.1%). It lacks a known antigen. No clone much larger than this one lies a single base away; base qualities are absent. This CDR3 is also generated by other DNA sequences in the sample. Libraries were constructed by RT-PCR. The run used an Illumina MiSeq. Public reads were reanalyzed in TCRdb with CATT, and rows carrying the same DNA were merged afterwards. This sample comprises 2,700 or so delta-chain clones, 20% to 25% of them detected only once. The biggest ten clones account for about 30% of the sample. This TCR was sampled from a human donor. It is not recorded whose cells these are; they may come from a transplant donor. Sequences were obtained from gamma-delta T cells.

The nucleotide sequence reads as follows: TGTGCCTGTGACATTGGGGAGGCCCGCTCCTGGGACACCCGACAGATGTTTTTC. It translates as CACDIGEARSWDTRQMFF. The chain is encoded by TRDV2 joined to TRDJ3, with a weak D call of TRDD3 (5 bases match). CDR1 and CDR2 are read off the germline V gene as GEAIGNYY and EKD. Relative to germline, V is 2 bases shorter and J is 0 bases shorter, with 13 bases between their ends. From the cysteine up to the phenylalanine, the CDR3 has a length of 18 residues. Left in the record is the CDR3 DNA by itself, 54 bases read in frame from the first base.